These 20 T cell receptor beta chains were all obtained from the same sample, sequenced in a study of human T cells and chemical hapten exposure. MiXCR, run by TCRdb on the RACE reads, gives a single entry per CDR3 protein. Of about 120,000 distinct CDR3 sequences in the sample, 9.5% to 13% were seen once. As to time point: patch test 1, 2 weeks after DPC sensitization. Sample treatment: therapeutic diphenylcyclopropenone sensitization with weekly scalp DPC. This sample comprised whole blood, obtained in connection with sensitization to the hapten diphenylcyclopropenone (DPC). These receptors all stem from a woman between 50 and 59 years old with alopecia areata. Some clones in this sample may be carry-over from other donors' samples.

This rearrangement joins TRBV7-6 to TRBJ1-1, with no clear D. Germline CDR1 SGHVS, CDR2 FNYEAQ. Trimming took off 2 bases at V and 8 bases at J, with 12 bases between the two ends. The CDR3 covers 13 residues. The DNA for the CDR3 is TGTGCCAGCAGCTTATTCGATACAAGCGAAGCTTTCTTT. Its translation: CASSLFDTSEAFF.

This chain uses TRBV5-1 with TRBJ2-1; TRBD1 or TRBD2 may be the D gene (5 bases each). Germline CDR1 and CDR2: SGHRS and YFSETQ. The ends were cut back, 7 bases at V and 4 bases at J, with 18 bases in the middle. The length of the CDR3 is 15 residues. For the CDR3, the DNA is TGCGCCAGCGCCCCTTGGGACCCAACTTACAATGAGCAGTTCTTC. Protein sequence: CASAPWDPTYNEQFF. The complete variable domain, with remaining parts taken from reference TRBV5-1 and TRBJ2-1, reads KAGVTQTPRYLIKTRGQQVTLSCSPISGHRSVSWYQQTPGQGLQFLFEYFSETQRNKGNFPGRFSGRQFSNSRSEMNVSTLELGDSALYLCASAPWDPTYNEQFFGPGTRLTVL.

This clonotype showed up many times. The chain links TRBV3-1 to TRBJ1-1; 8 bases fit TRBD1. The CDR3 loop spans 14 amino acids. Germline V gene lookup returns CDR1 LGHDT and CDR2 YNNKEL (reference sequence). V was clipped by 4 bases and J by 4 bases; unmatched bases: 5. This CDR3 reads CASSLGQGGTEAFF. The CDR3 region has the DNA TGTGCCAGCAGCCTCGGACAGGGCGGCACTGAAGCTTTCTTT.

This clonotype was seen a handful of times. The rearrangement links TRBV18 to TRBJ1-1, with D possibly matching TRBD1 (5 bases). V was clipped by 2 bases and J by 5 bases, with 9 bases between them. The length of the CDR3 is 13 residues. CDR1 and CDR2 from the germline V gene are KGHSH and LQKENI. The CDR3 bases are TGTGCCAGCTCACCATCAGGGAATACTGAAGCTTTCTTT. Its protein product is CASSPSGNTEAFF. Filled out from reference TRBV18 and TRBJ1-1, the complete variable domain reads NAGVMQNPRHLVRRRGQEARLRCSPMKGHSHVYWYRQLPEEGLKFMVYLQKENIIDESGMPKERFSAEFPKEGPSILRIQQVVRGDSAAYFCASSPSGNTEAFFGQGTRLTVV.

The chain employs TRBV20-1 and TRBJ2-3; D gene ambiguous. The germline V gene has CDR1 DFQATT and CDR2 SNEGSKA (reference sequence). V was clipped by 1 base and J by 0 bases, with 5 bases between them. This CDR3 has 13 amino acids. The CDR3 loop reads CSARVASTDTQYF. In DNA form, the CDR3 reads TGCAGTGCTAGAGTTGCTAGCACAGATACGCAGTATTTT.

This clonotype came up many times. The J gene is TRBJ2-6, the V gene TRBV18; TRBD1 aligns across 11 bases. The V gene end was trimmed by 3 bases and the J gene end by 0 bases; junction bases not matched to a gene: 1. The V gene's germline CDR1 is KGHSH and CDR2 LQKENI. The CDR3 covers 17 residues. In DNA form, the CDR3 reads TGTGCCAGCTCACCGGGACAGGGGGGCTCTGGGGCCAACGTCCTGACTTTC. Translating it yields CASSPGQGGSGANVLTF.

V and J are TRBV6-2 or TRBV6-3 and TRBJ1-1; 9 bases are shared with TRBD1. The CDR3 spans 12 residues. Losses at the gene ends were 4 bases for V and 11 bases for J; bases not matched to a gene: 5. Germline CDR1 and CDR2: MNHEY and SVGEGT. CDR3 residues: CASSSGTGYAFF. Written as DNA, the CDR3 is TGTGCCAGCAGTTCTGGGACAGGGTACGCTTTCTTT.

The rearrangement uses TRBV4-3 and TRBJ2-1; 8 bases are a match to TRBD2. The germline V gene encodes CDR1 LGHNA and CDR2 YSLEER. The CDR3 spans 18 residues. Unmatched junction bases numbered 11, after V lost 0 bases and J lost 4 bases. CDR3 residues: CASSQEVAGSGAYNEQFF. CDR3 DNA: TGCGCCAGCAGCCAAGAGGTTGCGGGTAGCGGGGCTTACAATGAGCAGTTCTTC.

The CDR3 DNA follows: TGCGCCAGCAGTGAGCAATTTGGACATACGCAGTATTTT. Protein product: CASSEQFGHTQYF. The chain employs TRBV10-1 and TRBJ2-3; D call uncertain. V was trimmed by 2 bases and J by 7 bases, leaving 10 bases between them. The germline CDR1 and CDR2 sequences are WNHNN and SYGVQD (reference sequence). The CDR3 is 13 amino acids.

The table lists this clonotype with a few counts. The chain has TRBV7-2 and TRBJ2-3, with D hard to call. The CDR3 is 12 amino acids. V was pared by 3 bases and J by 6 bases, with 7 bases between. The germline gives CDR1 SGHTA, CDR2 FQGNSA. CDR3 protein: CASSFDIDTQYF. The CDR3 bases are TGTGCCAGCAGCTTTGATATTGATACGCAGTATTTT.

CDR3 coding DNA: TGTGCCAGCAGTGACGCCGGACAGGGGTACTATGGCTACACCTTC. Protein product: CASSDAGQGYYGYTF. This chain joins TRBV6-1 and TRBJ1-2; 9 bases fit TRBD1. The V gene end was trimmed by 3 bases and the J gene end by 3 bases; junction bases not matched to a gene: 5. This CDR3 is built from 15 residues. Germline loops: CDR1 MNHNS, CDR2 SASEGT.

This clonotype was counted a few times. This chain links TRBV10-3 with TRBJ2-7; a weak D match, TRBD1 (6 bases). Trimming shortened V by 3 bases and J by 3 bases, and 9 bases separated the two germline ends. The CDR3 has 13 residues. Germline CDR1 reads ENHRY; CDR2 reads SYGVKD. Written as DNA, the CDR3 is TGTGCCATCAGTGAAGGACAGAGCTACGAGCAGTACTTC. Its translation is CAISEGQSYEQYF.

Many counts were recorded for this clonotype. The gene calls are TRBV7-9 and TRBJ2-7; TRBD2 agrees at 10 bases. The CDR3 runs to 15 residues. V shed 0 bases, J shed 2 bases, and the junction held 1 base outside the gene matches. Germline loops: CDR1 SEHNR, CDR2 FQNEAQ (reference sequence). The CDR3 nucleotides are TGTGCCAGCAGCTTAGCCGGACTAGCGGCCTACGAGCAGTACTTC. Translated, it gives CASSLAGLAAYEQYF.

The gene calls are TRBV7-9 and TRBJ1-2, with a tentative D call TRBD1 (5 bases). Trimming left V 1 base short and J 4 bases short, with 10 bases between. CDR3 size: 14 residues. Germline CDR1 and CDR2: SEHNR and FQNEAQ (reference sequence). CDR3 nucleotide sequence: TGTGCCAGCAGCTTAGATGGGGCGACCTATGGCTACACCTTC. It codes for CASSLDGATYGYTF.

This chain connects TRBV4-3 to TRBJ2-3; D remains unclear. CDR1 and CDR2 (germline): LGHNA, YSLEER. V lost 0 bases, J lost 6 bases, and 13 bases lay in between. The CDR3 length is 15 residues. CDR3 sequence: CASSQDGFVGDTQYF. CDR3 nucleotide sequence: TGCGCCAGCAGCCAAGATGGCTTTGTGGGGGATACGCAGTATTTT.

This clonotype was observed a handful of times. Here the CDR3 DNA reads TGTGCCAGCAGTGCCCGGACAGACTATGGCTACACCTTC. This translates into CASSARTDYGYTF. The rearrangement links TRBV2 to TRBJ1-2; TRBD1 might be the D (6 bases). This CDR3 has 13 residues. V lost 4 bases and J 3 bases, leaving 9 bases between the germline ends. Germline V gene lookup returns CDR1 SNHLY and CDR2 FYNNEI.

This clonotype has just a few counts. This chain connects TRBV18 to TRBJ2-1, with 10 bases that match TRBD2. The CDR3 loop spans 17 amino acids. The ends lost 4 bases at V and 2 bases at J; junction bases unmatched: 8. CDR1 KGHSH and CDR2 LQKENI come from the germline V gene. CDR3 sequence: CASSLLTSGTTYNEQFF. Written as DNA, the CDR3 is TGTGCCAGCTCACTCCTAACTAGCGGGACGACCTACAATGAGCAGTTCTTC. The whole variable domain, filled in from reference TRBV18 and TRBJ2-1, reads NAGVMQNPRHLVRRRGQEARLRCSPMKGHSHVYWYRQLPEEGLKFMVYLQKENIIDESGMPKERFSAEFPKEGPSILRIQQVVRGDSAAYFCASSLLTSGTTYNEQFFGPGTRLTVL.

The table lists this clonotype with a few counts. The genes are TRBV11-3 and TRBJ2-5; D gene ambiguous. With 3 bases removed from V and 4 bases from J, the gap between germline ends came to 15 bases. There are 15 residues in the CDR3. Germline V CDR1 and CDR2: SGHNT, YENEEA. The CDR3 protein is CASSLINVFRETQYF. As DNA, the CDR3 is TGTGCCAGCAGCTTGATCAACGTTTTTCGAGAGACCCAGTACTTC.

This clonotype was recorded at least ten times. The rearrangement links TRBV6-5 to TRBJ1-2; 7 nucleotides align to TRBD1. J lost 6 bases, V lost 5 bases, and 12 bases had no gene match. Germline CDR1 and CDR2: MNHEY and SVGAGI. This CDR3 comprises 15 residues. Here the CDR3 reads CASSTYGTAGNGYTF. CDR3 in DNA: TGTGCCAGCAGTACTTATGGGACAGCTGGAAATGGCTACACCTTC.

This clonotype was recorded a few times. The chain combines TRBV4-3 with TRBJ1-1; TRBD1 agrees at 10 bases. CDR1 and CDR2 (germline): LGHNA, YSLEER. The CDR3 covers 16 residues. V shed 3 bases and J 5 bases; nucleotides not matched to a gene: 9. The CDR3, as DNA: TGCGCCAGCAGCCAGCGACAGGGGGCTTGGAGTACTGAAGCTTTCTTT. Protein sequence: CASSQRQGAWSTEAFF.